The 5 T cell receptor beta chains presented below share a single source sample, sequenced in a study of yellow fever vaccine responses in identical twins. Using its own MiXCR run on the RT-PCR reads, TCRdb lists one record per CDR3 protein. The data contain fewer than 4,500 distinct CDR3 sequences, roughly four fifths of them singletons. Sequencing used T cells from blood (PBMCs), unsorted or a sorted subset (not recorded which), obtained before or after yellow fever vaccination (not recorded which). Source of these receptors: a woman younger than 30 who received the yellow fever vaccine.

The chain recombines TRBV11-1 with TRBJ2-1, with 8 nucleotides matching TRBD1. Germline V gene data show CDR1 as SGHAT and CDR2 as FQDESV (reference sequence). V trimming: 4 bases; J trimming: 6 bases; junction bases outside the gene matches: 8. The CDR3 covers 15 residues. CDR3 in DNA: TGTGCCAGCAGCTCACCCCAGGGACAGGCCAATGAGCAGTTCTTC. Protein sequence: CASSSPQGQANEQFF.

The V call is TRBV4-2, the J call TRBJ2-7, with 8 bases matching TRBD1. The CDR3 has 14 residues. With V trimmed by 4 bases and J by 3 bases, 5 bases remained unmatched. The germline gives CDR1 LGHNA, CDR2 YNFKEQ. CDR3 protein: CASSLETGVYEQYF. The CDR3 nucleotides are TGTGCCAGCAGCCTAGAGACAGGGGTCTACGAGCAGTACTTC.

The CDR3 region has the DNA TGTGCCAGCAGCCAAACCCCACAGGGTGAACCGTACTTC. The encoded protein is CASSQTPQGEPYF. The chain joins TRBV14 to TRBJ2-7; tentative D call: TRBD1 (6 bases). The CDR3 length is 13 residues. With 2 bases removed from V and 12 bases from J, the gap between germline ends came to 17 bases. Germline V gene data show CDR1 as SGHDN and CDR2 as FVKESK.

The chain couples TRBV4-3 to TRBJ2-7, with D possibly matching TRBD2 (7 bases). V dropped 0 bases and J dropped 2 bases, with 17 bases sitting between them. CDR3 length: 17 amino acids. Germline V gene data show CDR1 as LGHNA and CDR2 as YSLEER. In DNA, the CDR3 is TGCGCCAGCAGCCAAGAGGTTTTAGGGGGGGGACCCTACGAGCAGTACTTC. This translates into CASSQEVLGGGPYEQYF.

This chain connects TRBV20-1 to TRBJ2-5; D gene unclear. This CDR3 is 11 amino acids long. The ends were cut back, 6 bases at V and 4 bases at J, with 9 bases in the middle. CDR1 and CDR2 from the germline V gene are DFQATT and SNEGSKA (reference sequence). The CDR3 coding sequence is TGCAGTGCAACCCCCGGAGAGACCCAGTACTTC. It codes for CSATPGETQYF.